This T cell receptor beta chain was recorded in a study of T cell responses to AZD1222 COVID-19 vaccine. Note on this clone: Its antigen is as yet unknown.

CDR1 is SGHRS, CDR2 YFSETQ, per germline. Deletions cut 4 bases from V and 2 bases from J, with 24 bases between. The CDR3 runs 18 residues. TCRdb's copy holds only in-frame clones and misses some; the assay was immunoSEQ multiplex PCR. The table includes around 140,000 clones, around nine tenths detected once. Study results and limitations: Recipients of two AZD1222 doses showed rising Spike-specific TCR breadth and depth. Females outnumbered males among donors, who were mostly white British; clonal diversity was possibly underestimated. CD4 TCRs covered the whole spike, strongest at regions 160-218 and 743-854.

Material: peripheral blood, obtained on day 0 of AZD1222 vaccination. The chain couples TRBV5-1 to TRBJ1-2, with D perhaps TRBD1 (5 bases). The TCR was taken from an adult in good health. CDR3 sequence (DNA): TGCGCCAGCAGCGGGGGGTTTCTATCAACGAAGACAAACTATGGCTACACCTTC. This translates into CASSGGFLSTKTNYGYTF.